This TCR beta chain emerged from a study of tumor and adjacent non-tumor tissue in lung cancer. Across the whole study: Histology: about twelve adenocarcinoma, a couple of squamous cell carcinoma, 1 small cell lung cancer. General study findings and limits: Compared with tumor, normal lung showed significantly lower TCR diversity. Tumor repertoires had a smaller top 100 clone share than normal lung.

The CDR3 is 15 amino acids. V lost 6 bases to trimming and J lost 5 bases; unmatched junction nucleotides: 7. Germline V gene lookup returns CDR1 MNHEY and CDR2 SVGEGT. This sample's RNA came from whole unsorted tissue. This non-tumor lung sample came from over 3 cm beyond the tumor edge. This clonotype has ten or more counts. Its antigen is unknown. Three rounds of nested PCR, following a modified ARM-PCR protocol, produced the TCRbeta library. Each CDR3 protein is one row after TCRdb ran MiXCR on the multiplex PCR reads. This sample yields under 45,000 distinct CDR3 sequences, of which approximately 57% are seen a single time; about 48% belongs to the top ten.

Sequencing used distant non-tumor lung tissue. The receptor was derived from a man in his fifties with non-small cell lung cancer. This chain links TRBV6-2 or TRBV6-3 with TRBJ2-2, with 9 bases aligning to TRBD1. CDR3 in amino acids: CASSSGTGRTGELFF. CDR3 sequence (DNA): TGTGCCAGCAGCTCCGGGACAGGGAGGACCGGGGAGCTGTTTTTT.